A selection of T cell receptor beta chains follows, all from one sample in a study of Ad26.COV2.S vaccination and SARS-CoV-2 variants. Clones were sequenced by immunoSEQ multiplex PCR, and TCRdb holds only the in-frame ones, with some missing. Among around 250,000 clones listed, roughly 89% were seen once. The sequencing used peripheral blood, collected in a trial of Ad26.COV2.S vaccine versus placebo. These receptors were collected from a person between 18 and 60 years old who received the Ad26.COV2.S COVID-19 vaccine or a placebo. CDR3s include the opening cysteine and the closing phenylalanine or tryptophan. D genes are given only for firm matches. Clone size is not always given. Where it is, it says once, few, many or a class for expanded clones.

V: TRBV11-3
size: .
D: .
J: TRBJ2-5
DNA: TGTGCCAGCAGCCTCGGAAAGGTCGGGCTCCAAGAGACCCAGTACTTC
CDR3: CASSLGKVGLQETQYF

V: TRBV18
size: .
D: .
J: TRBJ2-2
DNA: TGTGCCAGCTCACCCCGGATGGGGGACACCGGGGAGCTGTTTTTT
CDR3: CASSPRMGDTGELFF

V: TRBV2
size: .
D: TRBD1
J: TRBJ1-5
DNA: TGTGCCAGCAGTGGGTTCCCACAGGGGGCTTGGGGCAATCAGCCCCAGCATTTT
CDR3: CASSGFPQGAWGNQPQHF

V: TRBV3-1/TRBV3-2
size: .
D: TRBD1
J: TRBJ1-1
DNA: TGTGCCAGCAGCCAAGACCAATGGACAGGGTATGAAGCTTTCTTT
CDR3: CASSQDQWTGYEAFF

V: TRBV7-3
size: .
D: .
J: TRBJ2-7
DNA: TGTGCCAGCAGCCCAGGACTGGGCGCGCGGGAGCAGTACTTC
CDR3: CASSPGLGAREQYF

V: TRBV6-5
size: .
D: TRBD1
J: TRBJ1-1
DNA: TGTGCCAGCAGTTACGGCACCGGGACAGAACGAGCTTTCTTT
CDR3: CASSYGTGTERAFF

V: TRBV5-1
size: .
D: TRBD1
J: TRBJ1-2
DNA: TGCGCCAGCTACCCAACAGGGGGCTCGTATGGCTACACCTTC
CDR3: CASYPTGGSYGYTF

V: TRBV2
size: few
D: .
J: TRBJ1-1
DNA: TGTGCCAGCAGTGAAAAGGAGTTTGAAGCTTTCTTT
CDR3: CASSEKEFEAFF

V: TRBV27
size: .
D: TRBD1
J: TRBJ1-4
DNA: TGTGCCAGCAGTTTACGGCGACAGGGGGGCGAAAAACTGTTTTTT
CDR3: CASSLRRQGGEKLFF

V: TRBV29-1
size: .
D: .
J: TRBJ2-7
DNA: TGCAGCGTTGGTTTTGTAGGGGCTGTCGAGCAGTACTTC
CDR3: CSVGFVGAVEQYF

V: TRBV7-2
size: .
D: .
J: TRBJ2-3
DNA: TGTGCCAGCAGCCCGCTGGGGTCGAGGACAGATACGCAGTATTTT
CDR3: CASSPLGSRTDTQYF

V: TRBV5-1
size: .
D: TRBD1
J: TRBJ1-1
DNA: TGCGCCAGCAGCAAGGGACAGGGGATTGACACTGAAGCTTTCTTT
CDR3: CASSKGQGIDTEAFF